Below are 17 T cell receptor beta chains sequenced from a single sample in a study of cytomegalovirus exposure and HLA in healthy donors. 60 Vbeta and 13 Jbeta primers were used in PCR. Repertoires were generated with immunoSEQ multiplex PCR, while TCRdb's copy carries only in-frame clones and drops some. The table records some 110,000 clones, around 10% of them present only once. Sequenced: PBMCs. These receptors all stem from a man aged 35-49 years in good health and CMV-seropositive.

This clone has a handful of counts. V usage is TRBV15 and J usage is TRBJ2-3; perhaps TRBD2 as D (5 bases). V dropped 1 base and J dropped 3 bases, with 5 bases sitting between them. The CDR3 consists of 13 residues. Germline V CDR1 and CDR2: LNHNV, YYDKDF (reference sequence). The CDR3 here is CATSRAGTDTQYF. The CDR3 DNA is TGTGCCACCAGCAGAGCGGGGACAGATACGCAGTATTTT.

This clone was counted between two and nine times. V and J are TRBV4-1 and TRBJ2-2; 9 bases agree with TRBD1. The ends lost 4 bases at V and 6 bases at J; junction bases unmatched: 9. CDR1 and CDR2 from the germline V gene are MGHRA and YSYEKL. The CDR3 runs 16 residues. CDR3 coding DNA: TGCGCCAGCAGCCCCCTCCCGGGACAGGGTGCCGGGGAGCTGTTTTTT. Translation gives CASSPLPGQGAGELFF.

The chain recombines TRBV6-6 with TRBJ2-7; D not resolved. Looked up from germline, CDR1 is MNHNY and CDR2 is SVGAGI (reference sequence). The CDR3 totals 13 residues. Trimming took off 2 bases at V and 0 bases at J, with 5 bases between the two ends. CDR3 DNA: TGTGCCAGCAGTTACCCTTCCTCCTACGAGCAGTACTTC. Translation gives CASSYPSSYEQYF.

The chain joins TRBV29-1 to TRBJ2-1, with D perhaps matching TRBD2 (6 bases). The CDR3 length is 15 residues. V was pared by 0 bases and J by 8 bases, with 17 bases between. Germline V gene sequence: CDR1 SQVTM, CDR2 ANQGSEA. CDR3 in amino acids: CSVEERGCGGHEQFF. Written as DNA, the CDR3 is TGCAGCGTTGAAGAGAGGGGTTGTGGAGGGCATGAGCAGTTCTTC.

This clone was counted many times. This chain uses TRBV4-3 with TRBJ1-2; D ambiguous. V lost 1 base, J lost 2 bases, and 11 bases lay in between. Germline loops: CDR1 LGHNA, CDR2 YSLEER. This CDR3 region has 15 residues. CDR3 in DNA: TGCGCCAGCAGCCAAGCACCTGGGCCGAACTATGGCTACACCTTC. This translates into CASSQAPGPNYGYTF.

There are a few counts of this clone. This rearrangement joins TRBV7-8 to TRBJ2-2; D not resolved. Germline V CDR1 and CDR2: SGHVS, FQNEAQ. The CDR3 length is 15 residues. Trimming removed 4 bases from V and 4 bases from J, with 13 bases in between. The chain's CDR3 is CASSSFVPGTGELFF. CDR3 nucleotides: TGTGCCAGCAGCTCGTTTGTCCCCGGCACCGGGGAGCTGTTTTTT.

V and J are TRBV9 and TRBJ1-2; unclear D gene. V was pared by 4 bases and J by 7 bases, with 14 bases between. The CDR3 sequence is 13 residues long. Germline CDR1 is SGDLS and CDR2 is YYNGEE. Here the CDR3 DNA reads TGTGCCAGCAGCCCCCCTACCTCGGGTGGCTACACCTTC. The encoded protein is CASSPPTSGGYTF.

The chain uses TRBV10-3 and TRBJ2-1, with a possible D match to TRBD2 (6 bases). The CDR3 is made up of 11 amino acids. The V end lost 6 bases, the J end lost 12 bases, and 12 bases lay between the germline ends. Germline CDR1 reads ENHRY; CDR2 reads SYGVKD. In nucleotides, the CDR3 is TGTGCCATCAGACAGACTAGGGGGCAGTTCTTC. The encoded protein is CAIRQTRGQFF.

This clone was seen a handful of times. The chain has TRBV7-6 and TRBJ2-7; 11 nucleotides agree with TRBD2. The CDR3 runs 15 residues. Germline-derived CDR1 and CDR2 are SGHVS and FNYEAQ. J gave up 2 bases and V 4 bases, and 4 bases lay outside the gene matches. For the CDR3, the DNA is TGTGCCAGCAGCTCCGGGACTAGCGGCACCTACGAGCAGTACTTC. Its protein is CASSSGTSGTYEQYF.

This clone showed up just a few times. The sample carries other DNA sequences with the same CDR3. The chain employs TRBV5-1 and TRBJ1-5; the match to TRBD1 covers 7 bases. Germline V lookup: CDR1 SGHRS, CDR2 YFSETQ. The CDR3 has 13 amino acids. J was trimmed by 4 bases and V by 4 bases; bases with no gene match: 2. CDR3 residues: CASSPGQNQPQHF. In DNA, the CDR3 is TGCGCCAGCAGCCCGGGACAGAATCAGCCCCAGCATTTT.

This chain links TRBV29-1 with TRBJ1-2; 7 bases align to TRBD1. This CDR3 comprises 14 residues. Germline V lookup: CDR1 SQVTM, CDR2 ANQGSEA. V gave up 0 bases and J gave up 2 bases; unmatched junction bases: 3. DNA of the CDR3: TGCAGCGTTGAAGACTCGACAGGGAACTATGGCTACACCTTC. Protein product: CSVEDSTGNYGYTF.

This clone turned up a few times. The V and J genes are TRBV13 and TRBJ2-7; a weak D match, TRBD2 (5 bases). Germline V gene sequence: CDR1 PRHDT, CDR2 FYEKMQ (reference sequence). The CDR3 runs to 12 residues. The V and J ends lost 6 bases and 6 bases respectively, with 12 bases between them. The CDR3, as DNA: TGTGCCAGCAGAGGTCGGGGTGGCGAGCAGTACTTC. It is translated as CASRGRGGEQYF. The variable domain in full, with the rest retrieved from reference TRBV13 and TRBJ2-7, is AAGVIQSPRHLIKEKRETATLKCYPIPRHDTVYWYQQGPGQDPQFLISFYEKMQSDKGSIPDRFSAQQFSDYHSELNMSSLELGDSALYFCASRGRGGEQYFGPGTRLTVT.

There are a few counts of this clone. V gene TRBV7-9 combines with J gene TRBJ2-7; possibly TRBD2 for D (6 bases). Germline CDR1 is SEHNR and CDR2 is FQNEAQ (reference sequence). The ends were cut back, 1 base at V and 1 base at J, with 8 bases in the middle. CDR3 length: 14 amino acids. CDR3 DNA sequence: TGTGCCAGCAGCTTAGTAGCGGAGTCCTACGAGCAGTACTTC. Translated, it gives CASSLVAESYEQYF.

Only a few counts were recorded for this clone. The rearrangement joins TRBV27 to TRBJ1-5; 9 bases map to TRBD1. Germline V gene data show CDR1 as MNHEY and CDR2 as SMNVEV (reference sequence). The CDR3 totals 14 residues. The V gene end was trimmed by 6 bases and the J gene end by 5 bases; junction bases not matched to a gene: 5. The CDR3 bases are TGTGCCAGCAGCAAAGGGACAGGGCATCAGCCCCAGCATTTT. Its translation: CASSKGTGHQPQHF.

The chain recombines TRBV9 with TRBJ2-1; 11 bases line up with TRBD2. The CDR3 has 18 amino acids. V shed 5 bases and J 7 bases; nucleotides not matched to a gene: 17. Looked up from germline, CDR1 is SGDLS and CDR2 is YYNGEE. The CDR3 sequence: CASSFSGLADRRRNEQFF. The DNA for the CDR3 is TGTGCCAGCAGTTTTTCGGGACTAGCGGATAGGAGAAGGAATGAGCAGTTCTTC. Full variable domain (rest looked up from reference TRBV9 and TRBJ2-1): DSGVTQTPKHLITATGQRVTLRCSPRSGDLSVYWYQQSLDQGLQFLIQYYNGEERAKGNILERFSAQQFPDLHSELNLSSLELGDSALYFCASSFSGLADRRRNEQFFGPGTRLTVL.

The gene calls are TRBV6-5 and TRBJ2-2; 8 bases match TRBD2. Trimming cost V 8 bases and J 1 base; bases outside gene matches: 6. This CDR3 has 15 residues. Germline V gene data show CDR1 as MNHEY and CDR2 as SVGAGI. The CDR3 reads CASRSLAGNTGELFF. CDR3 sequence (DNA): TGTGCCAGCCGGTCCCTAGCGGGGAACACCGGGGAGCTGTTTTTT.

This chain connects TRBV29-1 to TRBJ1-2, with 8 bases that match TRBD1. The trim removed 7 bases at V and 2 bases at J, leaving 6 bases unmatched. The CDR3 consists of 13 residues. The germline V gene encodes CDR1 SQVTM and CDR2 ANQGSEA. CDR3 region: CSGWTGTNYGYTF. The CDR3 bases are TGCAGCGGCTGGACAGGGACCAACTATGGCTACACCTTC.